The present T cell receptor (beta chain) was sequenced within a study of blood T cell repertoires in COVID-19 (dated by TCRdb to the early 2020s). For the wider study: The collaborator samples originated in the United States, Italy and Spain and spanned the acute and convalescent phases of COVID-19. The prospective study material was composed of cDNA or gDNA derived from T cells, B-cell-depleted T cells, or PBMCs. Subjects who had been exposed to COVID-19, were actively infected with it, or had recovered from it provided the deeply sampled blood TCRbeta repertoires that made up the dataset. A freely available public database, intended as a resource for researchers studying the immune response to SARS-CoV-2, is where the repertoires were released. The samples were drawn from two sources: the first 160 participants of the ongoing ImmuneRACE study, and 1,200 or so subjects contributed by 6 global collaborators. Sample metadata almost always included a de-identified subject ID, COVID-19 status, age in years and sex. Where available, HLA class I and class II types were obtained from metadata supplied by the sample provider rather than from assay-based typing. Study-wide conclusions, independent of this receptor: The quantity of clinical and demographic metadata differed by source and by participant and was supplied without curation.

The immunoSEQ Assay, a bias-controlled multiplex PCR, was used to amplify TCRbeta CDR3 regions from genomic DNA. The original pipeline was this. The number of nucleated cells in each sample was estimated from the amplification of reference gene primers within the assay. To quantify the absolute abundance of each unique TCRbeta CDR3 rearrangement, sequence reads were collapsed and filtered. For each sample, productive Simpson clonality was calculated by taking the square root of Simpson's diversity index across productive rearrangements. The clones in this table, taken by TCRdb from immuneACCESS, are in-frame only. Not every clone is retained; where verified, under half of the shortfall comes from an unresolved V gene, and the cause of the rest is unknown. D and trimming were read from the DNA, whereas the V and J calls and clone size are those reported in that table. The sample profile shows more than 300,000 clones; roughly 90% of them were found once. The ten largest clones add up to 6% to 8% of the sample.

One collaborating source in Seattle enrolled patients while the patients were actively infected and followed the patients over time throughout the course of disease. The collaborating institutions used their own protocols to collect whole blood in K2EDTA tubes. Collaborator samples were shipped for TCRbeta analysis as frozen whole blood, isolated PBMCs, or DNA extracted from either sample type. For CDR1 and CDR2, the germline V gene lists SGHTA and FQGNSA. The CDR3 sequence holds 16 residues, the cysteine and phenylalanine included. Only the CDR3 DNA stays, 48 bases, in frame from base 1. Compared with germline, V lacks 1 base and J lacks 10 bases; bases without a gene match: 7. This clone appeared a few times. Its recognized antigen is unknown. Per-nucleotide qualities are absent, and no much larger clonotype sits a single base away.

The chain employs TRBV7-2 and TRBJ1-6, with 10 bases in between that match TRBD1. The receptor was derived from a woman in her 70s with COVID-19, enrolled during active disease. The sample consisted of peripheral blood. The bases are TGTGCCAGCAGCTTAGTCCCCGGGACAGGGGAGTCACCCCTCCACTTT. The translation is CASSLVPGTGESPLHF.